This T cell receptor (beta chain) was observed in a study of blood T cell repertoires in COVID-19. Sequencing used immunoSEQ multiplex PCR; TCRdb keeps in-frame clones, though not all of them. The repertoire includes about 480,000 clones, roughly 90% of them detected once, and 1.5% to 2% sits in the top ten. Germline CDR1 is ENHRY and CDR2 is SYGVKD. Between the trimmed V and J ends, which lost 3 bases and 3 bases, there was a span of 15 bases. The CDR3 spans 16 residues. The TCR sequence derives from a woman between 40 and 55 years old who had recovered from COVID-19. The sequenced sample consisted of PBMCs or T cells enriched from blood (not recorded which). The V gene is TRBV10-3, the J gene TRBJ2-1, with D possibly matching TRBD2 (6 bases). Here the CDR3 reads CAISERAVGGYNEQFF. The DNA of the CDR3 is TGTGCCATCAGTGAAAGAGCGGTCGGGGGCTACAATGAGCAGTTCTTC.